The present T cell receptor (beta chain) was sequenced within a study of regulatory and conventional T cells in breast cancer (dated by TCRdb to 2013 to 2016). For this clonotype: No antigen is known for it. The junction does not match germline at one end; this may be a read error.

Including cysteine and phenylalanine, the CDR3 has 13 amino acids. This entry keeps only the CDR3 DNA: 39 bases, framed from base 1. As encoded in the germline V gene (reference sequence), CDR1 is MNHEY while CDR2 is SMNVEV. Libraries came from PCR. TCRdb shows the sequencer as Illumina MiSeq. Through fastp at Q25 and MiXCR, TCRdb rebuilt clones from the public reads, retaining in-frame beta chains. Identical CDR3 protein sequences are pooled into one entry, listed with their most common genes and DNA. The sample table lists approximately 9,500 distinct CDR3 sequences, about 35% of them with a count of one. Together, the top ten hold 5.9% of the sample.

Source material: conventional T cells from blood. The receptor comes from a male donor in good health. The V and J genes are TRBV27 and TRBJ2-5; a tentative D match to TRBD2 spans 6 bases. Here is the DNA: TGTGCCAGCAGTTTAAGACTCCGGGAGACTCAGTACTTC. Its coded protein is CASSLRLRETQYF.